The next 17 T cell receptor beta chains were all read from a single sample in a study of T cells in Graves' hyperthyroidism and ophthalmopathy. The investigators amplified TCR beta CDR3 regions from RNA transcripts. Initially, a first-round RT-PCR of the TCR CDR3 employed the HTBI primer set. Each CDR3 protein is one row after TCRdb ran MiXCR on the multiplex PCR reads. In the table there are 600,000 or so distinct CDR3 sequences, around 15% of which are singletons. What was sequenced was blood. These receptors originate from a woman aged 45-60 years with Graves' ophthalmopathy.

This clonotype has ten or more counts. The rearrangement links TRBV7-2 to TRBJ2-7; 8 nucleotides line up with TRBD2. Germline-derived CDR1 and CDR2 are SGHTA and FQGNSA. This CDR3 has 18 residues. Losses at the gene ends were 5 bases for V and 0 bases for J; bases not matched to a gene: 15. CDR3 protein: CASSPNGAPGLDSYEQYF. The CDR3, as DNA: TGTGCCAGCAGCCCCAACGGGGCCCCGGGACTAGACTCCTACGAGCAGTACTTC.

J is TRBJ2-1 and V is TRBV20-1; tentative D call: TRBD2 (6 bases). The CDR3 has 18 residues. V was trimmed by 3 bases and J by 4 bases, leaving 25 bases between them. Looked up from germline, CDR1 is DFQATT and CDR2 is SNEGSKA (reference sequence). The CDR3 loop is CSARDPDWRGSGYNEQFF. CDR3 coding DNA: TGCAGTGCTAGGGACCCCGACTGGCGGGGCAGCGGTTACAATGAGCAGTTCTTC.

The V and J genes are TRBV5-1 and TRBJ2-3; D uncertain. Germline V gene sequence: CDR1 SGHRS, CDR2 YFSETQ. The CDR3 spans 16 residues. Trimming stripped 6 bases from V and 0 bases from J, with 17 bases between. The CDR3 bases are TGCGCCAGCAAGTTGAATGGCGGAGCTAGCACAGATACGCAGTATTTT. As protein: CASKLNGGASTDTQYF.

The table lists this clonotype with many counts. The chain is built from TRBV20-1 and TRBJ2-1, with 8 bases aligning to TRBD1. The CDR3 runs to 16 residues. V gave up 0 bases and J gave up 4 bases; unmatched junction bases: 8. Germline CDR1 and CDR2: DFQATT and SNEGSKA (reference sequence). CDR3 bases: TGCAGTGCTAGAGATCTAGACAGGGGCGATTACAATGAGCAGTTCTTC. It encodes CSARDLDRGDYNEQFF.

The rearrangement uses TRBV7-3 and TRBJ2-1, with 12 bases lining up with TRBD2. With V trimmed by 3 bases and J by 8 bases, 11 bases remained unmatched. In germline, CDR1 is SGHTA, CDR2 FQGTGA. CDR3 length: 17 residues. This chain's CDR3 is CASSFLGRTSGNDEQFF. The CDR3 coding sequence is TGTGCCAGCAGCTTCTTGGGAAGGACTAGCGGGAACGATGAGCAGTTCTTC. The full variable domain, rest sourced from reference TRBV7-3 and TRBJ2-1, is GAGVSQTPSNKVTEKGKYVELRCDPISGHTALYWYRQSLGQGPEFLIYFQGTGAADDSGLPNDRFFAVRPEGSVSTLKIQRTERGDSAVYLCASSFLGRTSGNDEQFFGPGTRLTVL.

The V and J genes are TRBV7-9 and TRBJ1-2; D is undetermined. Germline CDR1 and CDR2: SEHNR and FQNEAQ (reference sequence). Trimming cost V 2 bases and J 2 bases, with 9 bases left between them. The CDR3 has 14 amino acids. The CDR3: CASSLFPPNYGYTF. The CDR3 region has the DNA TGTGCCAGCAGCTTATTTCCACCGAACTATGGCTACACCTTC.

J is TRBJ1-5 and V is TRBV28; D possibly corresponds to TRBD1 (5 bases). The CDR3 has 16 amino acids. Germline assignment: CDR1 MDHEN and CDR2 SYDVKM. Trimming removed 6 bases at V and 7 bases at J, with 22 bases between. CDR3 nucleotides: TGTGCCAGCAGGGCCCCGATGGGACCCATGATGCAGCCCCAGCATTTT. Protein sequence: CASRAPMGPMMQPQHF.

There are many counts of this clonotype. This sequence joins TRBV7-6 and TRBJ2-7, with a tentative D call TRBD1 (6 bases). The CDR3 totals 14 residues. Trimming cost V 0 bases and J 4 bases, with 10 bases left between them. Germline V CDR1 and CDR2: SGHVS, FNYEAQ. The chain's CDR3 is CASSLAFTGYEQYF. DNA for the CDR3: TGTGCCAGCAGCTTAGCCTTTACAGGGTACGAGCAGTACTTC.

This clonotype was counted many times. CDR3: CASSYSDPGTPSTDTQYF. The CDR3 region has the DNA TGTGCCAGCAGTTACTCGGATCCCGGGACACCAAGCACAGATACGCAGTATTTT. The rearrangement links TRBV6-2 or TRBV6-3 to TRBJ2-3; D perhaps matches TRBD1 (6 bases). Germline lookup yields CDR1 MNHEY and CDR2 SVGEGT. The CDR3 length is 18 residues. V lost 0 bases and J 0 bases, leaving 16 bases between the germline ends.

At least ten counts were recorded for this clonotype. The chain links TRBV28 to TRBJ1-5; tentative D call: TRBD1 (5 bases). The germline V gene encodes CDR1 MDHEN and CDR2 SYDVKM. V lost 3 bases, J lost 6 bases, and 21 bases lay in between. CDR3 length equals 17 residues. CDR3 coding DNA: TGTGCCAGCAGTTTTCGGACGGCCTCAGGGCGGGTTCAGCCCCAGCATTTT. Amino acid sequence: CASSFRTASGRVQPQHF.

This clonotype was picked up a small number of times. This chain uses TRBV7-3 with TRBJ1-3, with a possible D match to TRBD1 (6 bases). CDR3 length equals 15 residues. Trimming stripped 5 bases from V and 0 bases from J, with 11 bases between. Germline V gives CDR1 SGHTA, CDR2 FQGTGA. DNA of the CDR3: TGTGCCAGCAGCGCCAGGGGCAGCTCTGGAAACACCATATATTTT. Translating it yields CASSARGSSGNTIYF. Supplemented by reference TRBV7-3 and TRBJ1-3, the full variable domain reads GAGVSQTPSNKVTEKGKYVELRCDPISGHTALYWYRQSLGQGPEFLIYFQGTGAADDSGLPNDRFFAVRPEGSVSTLKIQRTERGDSAVYLCASSARGSSGNTIYFGEGSWLTVV.

The rearrangement uses TRBV5-8 and TRBJ2-1; 14 bases agree with TRBD2. Looked up from germline, CDR1 is SGHTS and CDR2 is YDEGEE. Losses at the gene ends were 2 bases for V and 5 bases for J; bases not matched to a gene: 9. CDR3 length equals 18 residues. Here the CDR3 DNA reads TGTGCCAGCAGCTTCGCCGGGACTAGCGGGGGATTCCACAATGAGCAGTTCTTC. As protein: CASSFAGTSGGFHNEQFF.

This chain connects TRBV5-1 to TRBJ2-3, with 11 nucleotides matching TRBD2. In germline, CDR1 is SGHRS, CDR2 YFSETQ. The CDR3 sequence is 15 residues long. J was trimmed by 3 bases and V by 5 bases; bases with no gene match: 5. The CDR3 DNA is TGCGCCAGCAGACCTAGCGGGAGGAGTACAGATACGCAGTATTTT. The encoded protein is CASRPSGRSTDTQYF.

This clonotype has a count of ten or more. This chain connects TRBV5-6 to TRBJ1-2; D perhaps matches TRBD1 (5 bases). In germline, CDR1 is SGHDT, CDR2 YYEEEE. The CDR3 consists of 14 residues. V dropped 4 bases and J dropped 7 bases, with 17 bases sitting between them. In DNA, the CDR3 is TGTGCCAGCAGCGAAGCCGGGACGGATTCTGGCTACACCTTC. This codes for CASSEAGTDSGYTF. The variable domain in full, completed from reference TRBV5-6 and TRBJ1-2, reads DAGVTQSPTHLIKTRGQQVTLRCSPKSGHDTVSWYQQALGQGPQFIFQYYEEEERQRGNFPDRFSGHQFPNYSSELNVNALLLGDSALYLCASSEAGTDSGYTFGSGTRLTVV.

Here the CDR3 reads CASSEGGWNYGYTF. In DNA form, the CDR3 reads TGTGCCAGCAGTGAAGGGGGTTGGAACTATGGCTACACCTTC. V usage is TRBV25-1 and J usage is TRBJ1-2, with TRBD1 as a possible D gene (5 bases). CDR1 is MGHDK, CDR2 SYGVNS, per germline. The length of the CDR3 is 14 residues. Trimming cost V 2 bases and J 2 bases, with 9 bases left between them.

In its sample, this clonotype was seen a few times. The CDR3 is CASSRQGVGEKLFF. CDR3 bases: TGTGCCAGCAGTCGACAGGGGGTTGGTGAAAAACTGTTTTTT. V gene TRBV28 combines with J gene TRBJ1-4; 9 bases are a match to TRBD1. The CDR3 length is 14 residues. Trimming removed 5 bases from V and 7 bases from J; junction bases left unmatched: 5. The germline V gene encodes CDR1 MDHEN and CDR2 SYDVKM.

Worth noting for this clonotype: A much larger clone sits a single nucleotide away, making a read error possible. Because it lacks the conserved phenylalanine or tryptophan at the end, this CDR3 is likely a read error. CDR3 region: CASSRGLAGISYNEQFL. DNA for the CDR3: TGTGCCAGCAGTCGAGGACTAGCGGGAATCTCCTACAATGAGCAGTTCCTC. This chain joins TRBV6-1 and TRBJ2-1; 12 bases align to TRBD2. CDR1 and CDR2 from the germline V gene are MNHNS and SASEGT. V was clipped by 5 bases and J by 0 bases; unmatched bases: 5. There are 17 residues in the CDR3.